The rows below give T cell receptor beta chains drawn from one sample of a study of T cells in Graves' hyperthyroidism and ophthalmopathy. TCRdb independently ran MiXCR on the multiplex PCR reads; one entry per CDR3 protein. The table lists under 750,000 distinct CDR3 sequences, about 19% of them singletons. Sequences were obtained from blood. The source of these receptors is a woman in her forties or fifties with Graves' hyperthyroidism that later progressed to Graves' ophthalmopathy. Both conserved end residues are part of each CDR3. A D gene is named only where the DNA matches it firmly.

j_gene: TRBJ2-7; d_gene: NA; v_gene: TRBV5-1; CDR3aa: CASSSRTEPYEQYF
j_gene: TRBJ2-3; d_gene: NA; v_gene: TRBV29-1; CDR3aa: CSVEVVGEPTQYF
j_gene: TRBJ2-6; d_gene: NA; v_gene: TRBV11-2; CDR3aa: CASSERGAGPNVLTF
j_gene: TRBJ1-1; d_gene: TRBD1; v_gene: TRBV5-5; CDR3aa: CASSGTGGGTEAFF
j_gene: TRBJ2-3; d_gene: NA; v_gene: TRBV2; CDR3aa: CASTITDTQYF
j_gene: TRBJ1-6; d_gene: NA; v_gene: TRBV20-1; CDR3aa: CSAAPPGGAKNSPLHF
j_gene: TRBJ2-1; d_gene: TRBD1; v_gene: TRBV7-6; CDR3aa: CASSLQGYEQFF
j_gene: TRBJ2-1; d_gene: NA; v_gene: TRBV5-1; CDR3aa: CASVQGGPGNEQFF
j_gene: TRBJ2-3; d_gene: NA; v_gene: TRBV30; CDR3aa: CAWTRDSDTQYF
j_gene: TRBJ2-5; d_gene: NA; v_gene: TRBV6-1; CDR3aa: CASSEGAGSQETQYF
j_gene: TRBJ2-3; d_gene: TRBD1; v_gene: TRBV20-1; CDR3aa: CSAPGQSSTDTQYF
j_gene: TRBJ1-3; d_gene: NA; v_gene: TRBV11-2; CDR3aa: CASSLPYSGNTIYF
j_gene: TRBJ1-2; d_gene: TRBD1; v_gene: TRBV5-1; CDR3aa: CASSLLPRQGDYTF
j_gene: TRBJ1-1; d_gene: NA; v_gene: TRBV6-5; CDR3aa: CASSYSTEAFF
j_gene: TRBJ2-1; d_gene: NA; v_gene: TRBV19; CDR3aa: CASSLSSFSYNEQFF
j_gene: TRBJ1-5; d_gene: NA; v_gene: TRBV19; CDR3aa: CASQGGSNQPQHF
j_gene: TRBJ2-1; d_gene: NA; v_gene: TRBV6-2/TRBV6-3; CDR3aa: CASRKEGSYNEQFF
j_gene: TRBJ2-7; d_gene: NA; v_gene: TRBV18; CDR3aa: CASSPPGNTYEQYF
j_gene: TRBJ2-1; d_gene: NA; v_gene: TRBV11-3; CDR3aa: CASSLGVGNNEQFF
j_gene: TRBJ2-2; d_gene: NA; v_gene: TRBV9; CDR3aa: CASSALPGSLFF
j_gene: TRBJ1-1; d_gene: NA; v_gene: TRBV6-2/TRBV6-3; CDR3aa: CASSYLENTEAFF
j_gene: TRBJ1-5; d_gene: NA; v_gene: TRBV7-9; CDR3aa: CASSLAYQPQHF
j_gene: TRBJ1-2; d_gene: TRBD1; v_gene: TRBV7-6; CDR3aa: CASSSQTGANYGYTF
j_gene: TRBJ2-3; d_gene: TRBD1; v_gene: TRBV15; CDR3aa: CATSESTGGGTDTQYF
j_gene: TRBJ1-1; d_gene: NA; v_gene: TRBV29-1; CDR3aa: CSIQQGFTEAFF
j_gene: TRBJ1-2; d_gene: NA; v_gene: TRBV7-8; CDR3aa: CASSLGARDYGYTF
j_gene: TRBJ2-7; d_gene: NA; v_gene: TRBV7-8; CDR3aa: CASSTEGGWSSYEQYF
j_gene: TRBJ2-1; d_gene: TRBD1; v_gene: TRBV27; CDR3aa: CASSGRGPRDEQFF
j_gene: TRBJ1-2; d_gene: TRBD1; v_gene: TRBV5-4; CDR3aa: CASSDGQVSYGYTF
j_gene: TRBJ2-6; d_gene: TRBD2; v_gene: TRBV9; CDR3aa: CASSEGLAGTSGANVLTF
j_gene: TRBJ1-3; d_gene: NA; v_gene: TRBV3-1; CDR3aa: CASSQGPGSGNTIYF
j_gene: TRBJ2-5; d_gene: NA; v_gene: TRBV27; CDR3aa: CASRGYAGSPWTQYF
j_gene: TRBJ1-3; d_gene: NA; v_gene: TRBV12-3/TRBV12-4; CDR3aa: CASSSRAGEGNTIYF
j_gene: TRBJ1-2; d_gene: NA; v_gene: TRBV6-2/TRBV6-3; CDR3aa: CASSSRQSTRGYTF
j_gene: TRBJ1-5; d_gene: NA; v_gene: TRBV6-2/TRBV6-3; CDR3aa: CASSPGRPYQPQHF
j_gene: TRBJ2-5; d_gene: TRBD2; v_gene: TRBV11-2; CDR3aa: CASSYGTRQETQYF
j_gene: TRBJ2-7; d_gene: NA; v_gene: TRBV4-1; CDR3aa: CASSQGRVSREQYF
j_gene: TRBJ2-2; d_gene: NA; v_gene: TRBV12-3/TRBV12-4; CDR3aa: CASVSMNTGELFF
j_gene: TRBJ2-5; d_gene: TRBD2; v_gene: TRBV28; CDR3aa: CASSLFLSGEETQYF
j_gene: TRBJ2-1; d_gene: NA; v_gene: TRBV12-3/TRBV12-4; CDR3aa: CASSSRTASSSSYNEQFF
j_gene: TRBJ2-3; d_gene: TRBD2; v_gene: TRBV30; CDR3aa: CAWNGLALSTDTQYF
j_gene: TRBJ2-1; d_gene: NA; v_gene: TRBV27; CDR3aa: CASSARGSEQFF
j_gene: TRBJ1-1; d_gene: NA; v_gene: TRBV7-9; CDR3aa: CASTVTVNTEAFF
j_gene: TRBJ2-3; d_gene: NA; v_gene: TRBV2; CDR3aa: CANYTDTQYF
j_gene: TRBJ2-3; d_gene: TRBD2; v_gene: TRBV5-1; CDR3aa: CASSQTSGSGADTQYF
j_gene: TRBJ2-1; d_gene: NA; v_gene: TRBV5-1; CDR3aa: CASSLDGGLNEQFF
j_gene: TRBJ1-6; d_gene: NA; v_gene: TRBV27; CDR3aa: CASSLLLSVAGNSPLHF
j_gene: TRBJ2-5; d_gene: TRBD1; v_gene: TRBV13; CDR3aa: CASSLADRGLETQYF
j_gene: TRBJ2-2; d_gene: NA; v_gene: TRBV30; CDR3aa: CASSSQAGTGELFF
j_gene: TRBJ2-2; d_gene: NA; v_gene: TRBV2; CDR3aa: CASSEGRTAPGELFF
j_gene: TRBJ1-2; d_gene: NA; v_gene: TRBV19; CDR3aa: CASTDLDYGYTF
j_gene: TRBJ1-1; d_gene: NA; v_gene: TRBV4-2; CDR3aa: CASSQDRGAVNTEAFF
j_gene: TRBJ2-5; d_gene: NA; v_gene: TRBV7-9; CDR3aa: CASTLQSSDLETQYF
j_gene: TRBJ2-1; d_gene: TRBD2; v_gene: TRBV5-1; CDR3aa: CASSLGPAGGPWNEQFF
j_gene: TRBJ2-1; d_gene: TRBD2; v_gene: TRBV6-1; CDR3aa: CASSEVAGVNNEQFF